The clone carrying this T cell receptor beta chain was detected a few times. Its target is unknown. These data are taken from a study of T cells in Graves' hyperthyroidism and ophthalmopathy. Looking at the study overall: Specimen type is peripheral blood, collected at initial diagnosis prior to any treatment.

Template material for amplifying TCR beta CDR3 regions consisted of RNA transcripts. First-round RT-PCR targeting the TCR CDR3 was performed with the HTBI primer set. TCRdb reprocessed the multiplex PCR reads via MiXCR and lists one record per CDR3 protein. The data show roughly 740,000 distinct CDR3 sequences, about 15% seen once. Study-wide findings and caveats: With a median lead of around 6.7 months before onset, the model predicted ophthalmopathy.

The hyperthyroidism was newly diagnosed and had lasted under 2 months; the patients were aged 18 to 65. This TCR was sampled from a man younger than 35 with Graves' hyperthyroidism. Sequencing was done on a sample of blood.

Here the CDR3 reads CASSLSRGPYGTQYF. The CDR3 DNA follows: TGTGCCAGCAGCTTGAGCAGGGGGCCCTATGGGACCCAGTACTTC. The rearrangement uses TRBV5-8 and TRBJ2-5; 8 bases fit TRBD1. The CDR3 has 15 residues. V trimming: 1 base; J trimming: 7 bases; junction bases outside the gene matches: 9. Germline V CDR1 and CDR2: SGHTS, YDEGEE.